Here is one T cell receptor (beta chain) with its context. The data were obtained in a study of OX40 agonist ivuxolimab in advanced cancers. Enrollment shut out patients with autoimmune disease history or systemic immunosuppression. Using immunoSEQ multiplex PCR, the repertoire was profiled, and TCRdb retains in-frame clones only, with some absent. The data show about 79,000 clones, with around 94% seen just once and 9.6% held by the top ten. Material: CD4+ or CD8+ T cells sorted from blood, obtained in a trial of the OX40 agonist ivuxolimab. This TCR came from an adult with an advanced solid tumor such as melanoma, head and neck, liver or kidney cancer.

The CDR3 is CASSEGAGGIYEQYF. In nucleotides, the CDR3 is TGTGCCAGCAGTGAGGGAGCGGGAGGGATCTACGAGCAGTACTTC. V gene TRBV2 combines with J gene TRBJ2-7, with 10 bases fitting TRBD2. This CDR3 has 15 residues. Germline CDR1 is SNHLY and CDR2 is FYNNEI. V gave up 3 bases and J gave up 3 bases; unmatched junction bases: 5.